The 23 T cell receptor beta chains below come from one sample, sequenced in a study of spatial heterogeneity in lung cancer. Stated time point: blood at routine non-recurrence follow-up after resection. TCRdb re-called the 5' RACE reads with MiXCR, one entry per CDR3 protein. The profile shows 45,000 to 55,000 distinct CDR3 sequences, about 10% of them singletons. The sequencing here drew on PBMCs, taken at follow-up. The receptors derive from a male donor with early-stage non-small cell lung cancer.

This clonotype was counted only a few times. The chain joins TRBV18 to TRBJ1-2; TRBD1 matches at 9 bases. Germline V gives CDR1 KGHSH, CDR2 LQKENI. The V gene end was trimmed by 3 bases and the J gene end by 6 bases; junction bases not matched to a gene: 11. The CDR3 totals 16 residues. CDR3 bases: TGTGCCAGCTCACCGATAAACGCGGGACAGGGTAATGGCTACACCTTC. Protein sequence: CASSPINAGQGNGYTF.

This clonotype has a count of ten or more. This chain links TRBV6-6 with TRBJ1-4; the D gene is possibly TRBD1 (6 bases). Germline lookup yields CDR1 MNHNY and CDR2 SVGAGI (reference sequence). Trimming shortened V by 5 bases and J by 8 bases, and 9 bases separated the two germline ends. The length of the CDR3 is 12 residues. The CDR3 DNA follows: TGTGCCAGCAGTCGGACAGAAGAAAAACTGTTTTTT. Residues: CASSRTEEKLFF.

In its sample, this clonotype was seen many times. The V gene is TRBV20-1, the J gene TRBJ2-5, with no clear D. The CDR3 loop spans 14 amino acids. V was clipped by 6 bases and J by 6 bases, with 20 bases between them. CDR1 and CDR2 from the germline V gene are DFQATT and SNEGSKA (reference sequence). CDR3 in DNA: TGCAGTGCCATCGGAGAACCCGACGGCAAGACCCAGTACTTC. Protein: CSAIGEPDGKTQYF.

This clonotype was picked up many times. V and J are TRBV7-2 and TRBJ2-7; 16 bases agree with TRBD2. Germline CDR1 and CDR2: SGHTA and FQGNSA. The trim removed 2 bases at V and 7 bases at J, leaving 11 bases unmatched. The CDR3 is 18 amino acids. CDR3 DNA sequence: TGTGCCAGCAGCTTACCGGGACTAGCGGGGGGGTCCCCCTGGGAGCAGTACTTC. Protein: CASSLPGLAGGSPWEQYF. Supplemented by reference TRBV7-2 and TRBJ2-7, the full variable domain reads GAGVSQSPSNKVTEKGKDVELRCDPISGHTALYWYRQSLGQGLEFLIYFQGNSAPDKSGLPSDRFSAERTGGSVSTLTIQRTQQEDSAVYLCASSLPGLAGGSPWEQYFGPGTRLTVT.

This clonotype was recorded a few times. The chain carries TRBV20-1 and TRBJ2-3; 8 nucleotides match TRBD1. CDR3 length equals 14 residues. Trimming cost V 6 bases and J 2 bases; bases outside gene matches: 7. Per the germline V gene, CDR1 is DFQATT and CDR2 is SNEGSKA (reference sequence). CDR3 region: CSAFDRGVTDTQYF. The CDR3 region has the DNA TGCAGTGCCTTCGACAGGGGAGTCACAGATACGCAGTATTTT.

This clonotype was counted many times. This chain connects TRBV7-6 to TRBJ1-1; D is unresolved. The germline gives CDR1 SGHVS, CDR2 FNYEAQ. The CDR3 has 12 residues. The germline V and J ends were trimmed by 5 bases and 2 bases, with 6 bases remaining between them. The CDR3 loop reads CASSPANTEAFF. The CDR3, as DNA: TGTGCCAGCAGCCCCGCTAACACTGAAGCTTTCTTT.

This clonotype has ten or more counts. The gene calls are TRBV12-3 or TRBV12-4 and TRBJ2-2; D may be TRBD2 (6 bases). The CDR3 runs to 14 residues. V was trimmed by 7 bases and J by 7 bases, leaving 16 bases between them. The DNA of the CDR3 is TGTGCCAGCACCCTGGGACTTTTAGGCGGGGAGCTGTTTTTT. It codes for CASTLGLLGGELFF.

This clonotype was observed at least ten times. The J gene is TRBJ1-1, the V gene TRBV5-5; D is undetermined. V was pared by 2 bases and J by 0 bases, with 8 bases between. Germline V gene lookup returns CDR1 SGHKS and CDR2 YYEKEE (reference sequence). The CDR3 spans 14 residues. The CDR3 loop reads CASSFEPMNTEAFF. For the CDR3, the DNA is TGTGCCAGCAGCTTTGAACCGATGAACACTGAAGCTTTCTTT.

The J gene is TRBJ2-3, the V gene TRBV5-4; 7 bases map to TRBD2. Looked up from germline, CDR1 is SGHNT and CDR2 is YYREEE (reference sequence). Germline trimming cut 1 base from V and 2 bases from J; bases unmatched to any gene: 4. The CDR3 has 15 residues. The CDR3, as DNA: TGTGCCAGCAGCTTGAGAGCGGGACCCACAGATACGCAGTATTTT. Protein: CASSLRAGPTDTQYF.

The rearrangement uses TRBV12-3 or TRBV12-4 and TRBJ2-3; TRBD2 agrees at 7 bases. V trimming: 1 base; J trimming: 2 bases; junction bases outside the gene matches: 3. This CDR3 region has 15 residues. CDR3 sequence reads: CASSLVTSNTDTQYF. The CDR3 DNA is TGTGCCAGCAGTTTAGTGACTAGCAACACAGATACGCAGTATTTT.

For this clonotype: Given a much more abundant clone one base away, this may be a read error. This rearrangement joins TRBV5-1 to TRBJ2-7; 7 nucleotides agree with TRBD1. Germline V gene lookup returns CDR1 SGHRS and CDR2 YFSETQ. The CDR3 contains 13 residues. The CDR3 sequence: CVSSVGGPNEQYF. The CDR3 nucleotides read TGCGTCAGCAGCGTAGGGGGCCCGAACGAGCAGTACTTC.

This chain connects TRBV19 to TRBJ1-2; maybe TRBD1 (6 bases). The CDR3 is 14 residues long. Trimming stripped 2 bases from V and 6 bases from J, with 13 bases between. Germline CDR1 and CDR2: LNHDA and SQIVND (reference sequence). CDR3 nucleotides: TGTGCCAGTAGTATACCCGGGGGCGCCCATGGCTACACCTTC. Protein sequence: CASSIPGGAHGYTF.

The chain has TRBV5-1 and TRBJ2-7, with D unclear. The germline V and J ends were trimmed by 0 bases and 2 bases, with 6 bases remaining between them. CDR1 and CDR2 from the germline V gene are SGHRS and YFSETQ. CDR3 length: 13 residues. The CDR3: CASSLGAPYEQYF. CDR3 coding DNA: TGCGCCAGCAGCTTGGGTGCTCCCTACGAGCAGTACTTC.

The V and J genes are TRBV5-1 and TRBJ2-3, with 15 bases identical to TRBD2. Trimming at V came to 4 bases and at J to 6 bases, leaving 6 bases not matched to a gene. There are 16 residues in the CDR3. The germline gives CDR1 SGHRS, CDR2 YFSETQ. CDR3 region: CASSPGTSGGLDTQYF. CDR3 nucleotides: TGCGCCAGCAGCCCAGGGACTAGCGGGGGGCTGGATACGCAGTATTTT.

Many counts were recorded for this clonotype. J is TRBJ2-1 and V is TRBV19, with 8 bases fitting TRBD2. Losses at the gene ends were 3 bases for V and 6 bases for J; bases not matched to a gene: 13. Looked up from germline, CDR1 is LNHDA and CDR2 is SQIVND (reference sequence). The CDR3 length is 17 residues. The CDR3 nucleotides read TGTGCCAGTAGTATTGCGCTAGCGGGCGGGCTGGTCAATGAGCAGTTCTTC. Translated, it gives CASSIALAGGLVNEQFF. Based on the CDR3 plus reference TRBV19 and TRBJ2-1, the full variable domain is DGGITQSPKYLFRKEGQNVTLSCEQNLNHDAMYWYRQDPGQGLRLIYYSQIVNDFQKGDIAEGYSVSREKKESFPLTVTSAQKNPTAFYLCASSIALAGGLVNEQFFGPGTRLTVL.

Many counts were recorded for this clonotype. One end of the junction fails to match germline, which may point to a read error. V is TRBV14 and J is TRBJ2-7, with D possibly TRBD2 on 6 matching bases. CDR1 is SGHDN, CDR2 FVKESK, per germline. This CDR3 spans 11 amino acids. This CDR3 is CASSPSVGLHF. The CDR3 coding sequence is TGTGCCAGCAGCCCTTCAGTGGGACTTCACTTC.

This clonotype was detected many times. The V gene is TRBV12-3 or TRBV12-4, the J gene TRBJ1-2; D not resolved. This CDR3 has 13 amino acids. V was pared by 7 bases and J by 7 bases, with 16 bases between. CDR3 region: CASTMLGRVGYTF. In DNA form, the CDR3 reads TGTGCCAGCACCATGCTTGGTAGGGTTGGCTACACCTTC.

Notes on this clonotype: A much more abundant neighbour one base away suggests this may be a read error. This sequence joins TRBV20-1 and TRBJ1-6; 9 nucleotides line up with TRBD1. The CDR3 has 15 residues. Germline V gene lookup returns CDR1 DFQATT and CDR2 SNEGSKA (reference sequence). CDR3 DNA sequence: TGCAGTGCTGAGATTCCGGGACAGGGTAATCCACCCCTCCACTTT. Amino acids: CSAEIPGQGNPPLHF.

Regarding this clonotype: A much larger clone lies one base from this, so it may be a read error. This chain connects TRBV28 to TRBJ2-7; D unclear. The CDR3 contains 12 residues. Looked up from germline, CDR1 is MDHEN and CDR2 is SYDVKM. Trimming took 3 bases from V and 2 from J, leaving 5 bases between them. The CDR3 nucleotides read TGTGCCAGCAGTTTTCGGGCCTACGAGCAGTACTTC. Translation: CASSFRAYEQYF.

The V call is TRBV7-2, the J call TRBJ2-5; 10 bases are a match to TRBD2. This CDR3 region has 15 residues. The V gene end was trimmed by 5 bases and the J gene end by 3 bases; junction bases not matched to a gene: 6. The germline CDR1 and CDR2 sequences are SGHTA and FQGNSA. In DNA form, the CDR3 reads TGTGCCAGCAGCCCGCGGACTAGCGGAGAAGAGACCCAGTACTTC. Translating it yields CASSPRTSGEETQYF.

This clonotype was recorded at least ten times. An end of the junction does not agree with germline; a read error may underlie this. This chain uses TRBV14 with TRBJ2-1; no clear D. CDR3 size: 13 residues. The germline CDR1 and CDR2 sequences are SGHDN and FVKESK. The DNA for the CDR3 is TGTGCCAGCAGCCAAGATACGCACAGTCCTCGGATCTTC. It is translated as CASSQDTHSPRIF. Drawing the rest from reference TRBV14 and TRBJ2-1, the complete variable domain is EAGVTQFPSHSVIEKGQTVTLRCDPISGHDNLYWYRRVMGKEIKFLLHFVKESKQDESGMPNNRFLAERTGGTYSTLKVQPAELEDSGVYFCASSQDTHSPRIFGPGTRLTVL.

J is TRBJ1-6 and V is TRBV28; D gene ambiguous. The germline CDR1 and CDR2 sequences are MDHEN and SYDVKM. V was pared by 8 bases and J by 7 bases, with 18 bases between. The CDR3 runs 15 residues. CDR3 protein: CASLREVTENSPLHF. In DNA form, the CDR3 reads TGTGCCAGCTTAAGGGAAGTGACGGAGAATTCACCCCTCCACTTT.

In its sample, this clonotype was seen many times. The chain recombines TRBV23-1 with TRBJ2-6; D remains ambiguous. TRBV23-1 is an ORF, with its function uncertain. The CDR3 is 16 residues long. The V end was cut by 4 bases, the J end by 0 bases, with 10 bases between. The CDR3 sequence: CASSRAGGSGANVLTF. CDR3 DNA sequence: TGCGCCAGCAGTCGGGCAGGTGGCTCTGGGGCCAACGTCCTGACTTTC.